Below are 28 T cell receptor beta chains sequenced from a single sample in a study of monozygotic twins with inflammatory bowel disease. Each CDR3 protein gets one entry in TCRdb, which reprocessed the 5' RACE reads and gives no DNA. The sample table sets out fewer than 400,000 distinct CDR3 sequences. The material sequenced was blood. The source is a human donor with ulcerative colitis or Crohn's disease, or a healthy co-twin of an affected twin (not recorded which).

The chain has TRBV18 and TRBJ2-3; TCRdb calls TRBD2, which cannot be checked without DNA. CDR3 length equals 17 residues. Germline values: CDR1 KGHSH, CDR2 LQKENI. The CDR3 reads CASSPFSIAGNTDTQYF.

The chain carries TRBV3-1 and TRBJ2-1; as DNA is missing, the TRBD2 call by TCRdb cannot be tested. The CDR3 is made up of 15 amino acids. From germline, CDR1 is LGHDT and CDR2 YNNKEL (reference sequence). This CDR3 reads CASSQEASGRGEQFF.

The chain carries TRBV19 and TRBJ2-3; TCRdb picks TRBD1, but there is no DNA to check that call. Germline-derived CDR1 and CDR2 are LNHDA and SQIVND (reference sequence). The CDR3 contains 14 residues. The chain's CDR3 is CASLATGGTDTQYF.

The J gene is TRBJ2-5, the V gene TRBV5-1; TCRdb's assignment of TRBD1 cannot be checked, as there is no DNA. The CDR3 sequence is 15 residues long. Germline lookup yields CDR1 SGHRS and CDR2 YFSETQ. CDR3 loop: CASTQIGVRGETQYF. The entire variable domain, with the rest obtained from reference TRBV5-1 and TRBJ2-5, is as follows: KAGVTQTPRYLIKTRGQQVTLSCSPISGHRSVSWYQQTPGQGLQFLFEYFSETQRNKGNFPGRFSGRQFSNSRSEMNVSTLELGDSALYLCASTQIGVRGETQYFGPGTRLLVL.

The rearrangement links TRBV6-6 to TRBJ1-5. Germline CDR1 and CDR2: MNHNY and SVGAGI (reference sequence). There are 14 residues in the CDR3. CDR3 in amino acids: CASSLTDSNQPQHF.

This sequence joins TRBV12-3 or TRBV12-4 and TRBJ1-2; the TRBD1 assignment by TCRdb is unverifiable without DNA. This CDR3 spans 14 amino acids. This chain's CDR3 is CASSPRAHNYGYTF.

This chain uses TRBV28 with TRBJ2-2; there is no DNA to check the TCRdb D call of TRBD1. The CDR3 contains 16 residues. Germline CDR1 is MDHEN and CDR2 is SYDVKM. CDR3 in amino acids: CASSSAGRGGTGELFF.

This chain joins TRBV29-1 and TRBJ2-3. CDR3 size: 13 residues. Germline V gives CDR1 SQVTM, CDR2 ANQGSEA. The CDR3: CSVEGASTDTQYF.

The chain uses TRBV5-4 and TRBJ2-5; TCRdb gives TRBD1 as the D gene, but with no DNA this cannot be confirmed. The CDR3 sequence is 14 residues long. Germline V gene lookup returns CDR1 SGHNT and CDR2 YYREEE (reference sequence). Here the CDR3 reads CASSPPGQGKTQYF.

The rearrangement uses TRBV12-3 or TRBV12-4 and TRBJ2-2; there is no DNA to check the TCRdb D call of TRBD2. This CDR3 is 15 amino acids long. The CDR3 spells CASRGREINTGELFF.

The J gene is TRBJ1-5, the V gene TRBV28; TCRdb reports TRBD1, a call that lacks DNA to check it against. The V gene's germline CDR1 is MDHEN and CDR2 SYDVKM. The CDR3 runs 16 residues. The CDR3 is CASTRALTGPNQPQHF.

The gene calls are TRBV3-1 and TRBJ1-4; no DNA is available, so the TRBD1 call from TCRdb remains unchecked. The CDR3 spans 15 residues. Germline-derived CDR1 and CDR2 are LGHDT and YNNKEL (reference sequence). The CDR3 protein is CASRRKRDSGEKLFF.

This chain connects TRBV12-3 or TRBV12-4 to TRBJ2-3; there is no DNA to check the TCRdb D call of TRBD2. The CDR3 has 17 residues. The chain's CDR3 is CASSFRATSGSTDTQYF.

J is TRBJ2-6 and V is TRBV6-2 or TRBV6-3. The CDR3 length is 18 residues. Germline V CDR1 and CDR2: MNHEY, SVGEGT. CDR3 region: CASSYLRDVASGANVLTF.

The J gene is TRBJ1-3, the V gene TRBV9; TCRdb returns TRBD1, unconfirmable since there is no DNA. CDR1 SGDLS and CDR2 YYNGEE come from the germline V gene. This CDR3 contains 14 residues. CDR3 sequence: CASSPRDIGNTIYF.

The V and J genes are TRBV7-9 and TRBJ1-5; TCRdb proposes TRBD1, but this gene call is untestable without DNA. The CDR3 contains 13 residues. Germline values: CDR1 SEHNR, CDR2 FQNEAQ (reference sequence). The CDR3 sequence: CVSSLGGDQPQHF.

The V and J genes are TRBV11-2 and TRBJ2-1. The CDR3 has 13 residues. Germline V gene lookup returns CDR1 SGHAT and CDR2 FQNNGV. The CDR3 here is CASSLHGPEEQFF.

This sequence joins TRBV5-1 and TRBJ2-4; the D call from TCRdb, TRBD1, cannot be confirmed without DNA. CDR3 length: 15 residues. Germline lookup yields CDR1 SGHRS and CDR2 YFSETQ. CDR3 region: CASSLGGPPKNIQYF.

The gene calls are TRBV4-3 and TRBJ2-7; TCRdb gives TRBD1 as the D gene, but with no DNA this cannot be confirmed. The CDR3 loop spans 14 amino acids. From germline, CDR1 is LGHNA and CDR2 YSLEER. This CDR3 reads CASSQDTRDYEQYF.

V usage is TRBV20-1 and J usage is TRBJ2-7; TCRdb lists TRBD2, though no DNA is available to test this call. From germline, CDR1 is DFQATT and CDR2 SNEGSKA (reference sequence). The CDR3 runs to 13 residues. CDR3 in amino acids: CSAAGPITYEQYF.

The chain couples TRBV6-1 to TRBJ2-3; TCRdb's D call of TRBD1 is untestable without DNA. The CDR3 totals 14 residues. Germline V gives CDR1 MNHNS, CDR2 SASEGT. The CDR3 sequence is CASRVGGGTDTQYF.

V usage is TRBV16 and J usage is TRBJ2-1. The length of the CDR3 is 13 residues. In germline, CDR1 is KGHSY, CDR2 FQNENV. CDR3: CASSPHDRDEQFF.

This sequence joins TRBV10-3 and TRBJ2-5; the D gene TCRdb calls, TRBD1, cannot be checked with no DNA. The V gene's germline CDR1 is ENHRY and CDR2 SYGVKD. The CDR3 runs to 15 residues. The CDR3 region is CAISGPRDGQETQYF.

The J gene is TRBJ2-7, the V gene TRBV2; without DNA, the TCRdb call of TRBD1 cannot be checked. The CDR3 is 12 amino acids. Germline CDR1 SNHLY, CDR2 FYNNEI. This CDR3 is CAGSQGRYEQYF.

This sequence joins TRBV24-1 and TRBJ2-1; the D call from TCRdb, TRBD1, cannot be confirmed without DNA. The V gene's germline CDR1 is KGHDR and CDR2 SFDVKD. CDR3 length: 20 amino acids. The CDR3 here is CATSALPSLGGTASYNEQFF.

This chain joins TRBV30 and TRBJ2-3; TCRdb indicates TRBD2, and absent DNA this call remains unverified. CDR1 and CDR2 from the germline V gene are GTSNPN and SVGIG (reference sequence). The CDR3 extends over 13 amino acids. CDR3 residues: CAWYGGGLHTQYF.

The chain links TRBV4-3 to TRBJ2-4. The CDR3 is 17 amino acids. Germline V gene data show CDR1 as LGHNA and CDR2 as YSLEER. The CDR3: CASSQDTQGVAKNIQYF.

The chain couples TRBV24-1 to TRBJ2-7; checking the TCRdb D call of TRBD1 is not possible without DNA. Germline CDR1 and CDR2: KGHDR and SFDVKD. The CDR3 consists of 14 residues. The CDR3 here is CATSDSGGGYEQYF.